Listed below are T cell receptor beta chains from one sample, sequenced in a study of PD-1 blockade in classical Hodgkin lymphoma. Using immunoSEQ multiplex PCR, the repertoire was profiled, and TCRdb retains in-frame clones only, with some absent. The data show tens of thousands of clones, less than 95% seen once. The specimen comprised peripheral blood mononuclear cells (PBMCs), sampled before the fourth cycle of nivolumab. These receptors were taken from a human donor with classical Hodgkin lymphoma. Each CDR3 is given without its conserved first and last residue.

j_call v_call cdr3_aa
TRBJ1-1 TRBV5-4 ASKGGGYTEAF
TRBJ2-1 TRBV27 ASSYFAGAEGDEQF
TRBJ2-6 TRBV6-5 ASSPEGAGANVLT
TRBJ2-7 TRBV29-1 SVGAGGSRQY
TRBJ1-1 TRBV11-2 ASSPRSMGGDEAF
TRBJ2-5 TRBV5-1 ASSFQETQY
TRBJ1-1 TRBV29-1 SAFTPRSNTEAF
TRBJ1-3 TRBV7-9 ASSLRRGHRISGNTIY
TRBJ1-3 TRBV18 ASSTGFRNTIY
TRBJ1-1 TRBV6-1 ASRPTGQAGTEAF
TRBJ1-5 TRBV27 ASSPGGGYQPQH
TRBJ1-5 TRBV30 AWSGQHNQPQH
TRBJ2-5 TRBV18 ASSPLPSGGAETQY
TRBJ1-5 TRBV7-9 ASSLSYSNQPQH
TRBJ2-7 TRBV6-5 ATKSAVAEQY
TRBJ1-1 TRBV19 ASSGGDRFSAEAF
TRBJ1-1 TRBV5-4 ASSLGHGDGDTEAF
TRBJ1-2 TRBV4-1 ASSHPTGGGWLGDGYT
TRBJ2-5 TRBV6-1 ASSLPQETQY
TRBJ1-1 TRBV6-1 ASSDLKGPGGVNTEAF
TRBJ1-2 TRBV7-8 ASSPNGPMGGYT
TRBJ2-1 TRBV5-1 ASSQDREQF